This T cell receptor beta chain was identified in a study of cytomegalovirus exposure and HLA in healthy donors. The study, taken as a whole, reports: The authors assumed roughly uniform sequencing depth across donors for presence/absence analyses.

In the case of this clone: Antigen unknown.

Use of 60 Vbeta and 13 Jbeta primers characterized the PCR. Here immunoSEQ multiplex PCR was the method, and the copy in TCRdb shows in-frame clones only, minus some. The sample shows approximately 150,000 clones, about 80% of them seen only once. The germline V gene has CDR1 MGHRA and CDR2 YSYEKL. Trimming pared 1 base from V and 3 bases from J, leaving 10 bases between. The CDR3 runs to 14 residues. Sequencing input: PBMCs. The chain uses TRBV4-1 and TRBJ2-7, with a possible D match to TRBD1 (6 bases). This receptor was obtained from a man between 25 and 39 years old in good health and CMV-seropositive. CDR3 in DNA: TGCGCCAGCAGCCAAGTACAACAGGGCTACGAGCAGTACTTC. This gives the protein CASSQVQQGYEQYF.